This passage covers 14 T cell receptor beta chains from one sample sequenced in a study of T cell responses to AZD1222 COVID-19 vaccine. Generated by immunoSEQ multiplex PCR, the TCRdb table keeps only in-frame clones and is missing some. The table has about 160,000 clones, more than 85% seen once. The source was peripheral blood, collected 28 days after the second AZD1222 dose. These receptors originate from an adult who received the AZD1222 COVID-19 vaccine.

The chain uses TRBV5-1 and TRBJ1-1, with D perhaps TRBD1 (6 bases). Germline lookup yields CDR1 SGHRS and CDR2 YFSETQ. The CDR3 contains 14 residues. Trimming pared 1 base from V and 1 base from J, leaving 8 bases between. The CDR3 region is CASSLTGTNTEAFF. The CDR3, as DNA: TGCGCCAGCAGCTTGACAGGGACGAACACTGAAGCTTTCTTT.

The CDR3 DNA is TGTGCCTGGAACGACCTGAACACTGAAGCTTTCTTT. Its translation: CAWNDLNTEAFF. The chain has TRBV30 and TRBJ1-1; D unclear. This CDR3 region has 12 residues. Trimming removed 4 bases at V and 0 bases at J, with 6 bases between. Germline V lookup: CDR1 GTSNPN, CDR2 SVGIG (reference sequence).

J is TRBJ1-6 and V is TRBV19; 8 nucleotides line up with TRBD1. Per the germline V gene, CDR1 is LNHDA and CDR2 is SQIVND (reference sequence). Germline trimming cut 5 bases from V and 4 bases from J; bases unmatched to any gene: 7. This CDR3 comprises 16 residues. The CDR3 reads CASSDRQGSYNSPLHF. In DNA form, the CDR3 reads TGTGCCAGTAGTGACCGACAGGGGAGTTATAATTCACCCCTCCACTTT.

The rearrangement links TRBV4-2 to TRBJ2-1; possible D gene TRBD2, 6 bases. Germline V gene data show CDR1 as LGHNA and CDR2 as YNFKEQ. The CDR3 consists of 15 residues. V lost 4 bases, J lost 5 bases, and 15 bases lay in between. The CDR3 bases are TGTGCCAGCAGCCCCCGGGACTCCTACGACAATGAGCAGTTCTTC. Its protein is CASSPRDSYDNEQFF.

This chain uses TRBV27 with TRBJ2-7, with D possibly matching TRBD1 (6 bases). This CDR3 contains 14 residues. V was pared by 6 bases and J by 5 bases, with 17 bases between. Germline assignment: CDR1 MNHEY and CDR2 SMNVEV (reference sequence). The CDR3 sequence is CASRRGDRYNEQYF. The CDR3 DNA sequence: TGTGCCAGCAGACGGGGCGACAGGTACAACGAGCAGTACTTC.

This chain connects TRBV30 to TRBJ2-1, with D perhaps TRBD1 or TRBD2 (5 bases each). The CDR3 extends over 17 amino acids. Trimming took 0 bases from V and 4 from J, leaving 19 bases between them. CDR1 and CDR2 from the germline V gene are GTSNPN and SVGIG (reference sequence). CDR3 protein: CAWSVRGGGTLYNEQFF. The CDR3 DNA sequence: TGTGCCTGGAGTGTACGGGGCGGCGGAACCCTTTACAATGAGCAGTTCTTC.

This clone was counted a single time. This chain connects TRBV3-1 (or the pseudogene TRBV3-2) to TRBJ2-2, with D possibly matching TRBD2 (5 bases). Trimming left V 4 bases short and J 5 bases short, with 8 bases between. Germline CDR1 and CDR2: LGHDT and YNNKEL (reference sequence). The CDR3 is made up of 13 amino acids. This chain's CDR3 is CASSPTRTGELFF. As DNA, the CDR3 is TGTGCCAGCAGCCCCACTAGGACCGGGGAGCTGTTTTTT.

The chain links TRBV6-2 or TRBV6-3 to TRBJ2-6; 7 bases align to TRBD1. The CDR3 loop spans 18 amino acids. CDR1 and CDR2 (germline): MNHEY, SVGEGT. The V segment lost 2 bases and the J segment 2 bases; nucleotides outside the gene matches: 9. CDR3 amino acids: CASSYPGGSTPGANVLTF. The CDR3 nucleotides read TGTGCCAGCAGTTACCCAGGGGGAAGTACCCCTGGGGCCAACGTCCTGACTTTC.

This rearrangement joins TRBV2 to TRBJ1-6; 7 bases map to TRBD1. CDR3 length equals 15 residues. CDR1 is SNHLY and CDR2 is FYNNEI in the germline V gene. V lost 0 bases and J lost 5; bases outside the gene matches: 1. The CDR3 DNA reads TGTGCCAGCAGTGAAGCAAGGGGGCATAATTCACCCCTCCACTTT. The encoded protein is CASSEARGHNSPLHF.

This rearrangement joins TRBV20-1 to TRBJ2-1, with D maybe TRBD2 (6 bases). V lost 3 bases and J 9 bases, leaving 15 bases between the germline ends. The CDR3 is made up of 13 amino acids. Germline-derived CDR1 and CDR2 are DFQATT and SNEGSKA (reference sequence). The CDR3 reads CSASALGGVEQFF. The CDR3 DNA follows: TGCAGTGCTAGTGCCCTGGGGGGTGTTGAGCAGTTCTTC.

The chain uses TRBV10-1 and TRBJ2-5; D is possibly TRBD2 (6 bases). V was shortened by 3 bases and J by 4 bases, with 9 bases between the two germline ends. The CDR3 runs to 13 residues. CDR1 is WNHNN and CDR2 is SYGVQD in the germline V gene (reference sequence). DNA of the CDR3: TGCGCCAGCAGTGAAGCGGGCGGAGAGACCCAGTACTTC. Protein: CASSEAGGETQYF.

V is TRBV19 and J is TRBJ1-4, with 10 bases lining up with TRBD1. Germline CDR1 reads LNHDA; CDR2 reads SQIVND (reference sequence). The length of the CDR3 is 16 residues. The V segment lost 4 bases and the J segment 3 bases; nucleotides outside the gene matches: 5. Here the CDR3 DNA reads TGTGCCAGTAGTAGCCGGGACAGGGGTTCTAATGAAAAACTGTTTTTT. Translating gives CASSSRDRGSNEKLFF.

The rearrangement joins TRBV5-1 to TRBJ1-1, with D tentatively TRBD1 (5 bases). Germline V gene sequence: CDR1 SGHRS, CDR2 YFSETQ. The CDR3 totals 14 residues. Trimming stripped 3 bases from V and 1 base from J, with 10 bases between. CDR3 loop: CASSSLQGNTEAFF. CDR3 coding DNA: TGCGCCAGCAGCTCCCTCCAGGGGAACACTGAAGCTTTCTTT.

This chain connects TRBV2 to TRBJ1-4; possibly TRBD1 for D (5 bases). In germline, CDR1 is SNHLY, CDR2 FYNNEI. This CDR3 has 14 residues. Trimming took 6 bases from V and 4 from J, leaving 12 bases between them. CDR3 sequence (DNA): TGTGCCAGCAGGAGGGGTGTGGATAATGAAAAACTGTTTTTT. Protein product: CASRRGVDNEKLFF.